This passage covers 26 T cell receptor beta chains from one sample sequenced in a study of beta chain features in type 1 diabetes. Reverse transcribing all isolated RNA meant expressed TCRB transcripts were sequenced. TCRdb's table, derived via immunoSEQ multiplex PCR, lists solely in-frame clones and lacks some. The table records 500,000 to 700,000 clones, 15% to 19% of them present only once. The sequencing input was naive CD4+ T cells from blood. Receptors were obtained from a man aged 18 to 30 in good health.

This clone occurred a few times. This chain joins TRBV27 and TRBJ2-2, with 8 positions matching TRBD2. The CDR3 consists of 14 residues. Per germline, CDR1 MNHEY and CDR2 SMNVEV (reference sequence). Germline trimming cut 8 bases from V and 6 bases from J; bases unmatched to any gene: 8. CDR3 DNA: TGTGCCAGCCAGAGCGCCGGGGGGGCCGGGGAGCTGTTTTTT. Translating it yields CASQSAGGAGELFF.

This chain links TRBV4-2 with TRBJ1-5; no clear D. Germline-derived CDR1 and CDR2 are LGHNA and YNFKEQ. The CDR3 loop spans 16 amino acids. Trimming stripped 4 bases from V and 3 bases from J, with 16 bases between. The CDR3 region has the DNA TGTGCCAGCAGCCCAGAGGGAGGGCTCAACAATCAGCCCCAGCATTTT. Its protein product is CASSPEGGLNNQPQHF.

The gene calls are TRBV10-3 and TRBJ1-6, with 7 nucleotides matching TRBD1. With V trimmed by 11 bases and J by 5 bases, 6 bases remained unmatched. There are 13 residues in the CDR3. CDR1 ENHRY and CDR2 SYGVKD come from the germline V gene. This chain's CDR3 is CAGRGTDNSPLHF. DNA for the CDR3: TGTGCCGGACGAGGGACAGATAATTCACCCCTCCACTTT.

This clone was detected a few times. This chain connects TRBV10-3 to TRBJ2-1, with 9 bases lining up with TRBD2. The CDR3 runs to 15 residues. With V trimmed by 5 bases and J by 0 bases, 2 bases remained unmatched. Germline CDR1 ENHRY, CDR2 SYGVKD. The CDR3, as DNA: TGTGCCATCAGTAAGACTAGCGGCTCCTACAATGAGCAGTTCTTC. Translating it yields CAISKTSGSYNEQFF.

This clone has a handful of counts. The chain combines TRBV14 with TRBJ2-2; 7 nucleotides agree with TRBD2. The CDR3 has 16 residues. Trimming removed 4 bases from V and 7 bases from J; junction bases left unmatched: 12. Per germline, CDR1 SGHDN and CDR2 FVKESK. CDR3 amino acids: CASSPRIRLADGELFF. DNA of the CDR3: TGTGCCAGCAGCCCTCGCATTCGACTAGCTGACGGGGAGCTGTTTTTT. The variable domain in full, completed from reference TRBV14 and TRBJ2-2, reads EAGVTQFPSHSVIEKGQTVTLRCDPISGHDNLYWYRRVMGKEIKFLLHFVKESKQDESGMPNNRFLAERTGGTYSTLKVQPAELEDSGVYFCASSPRIRLADGELFFGEGSRLTVL.

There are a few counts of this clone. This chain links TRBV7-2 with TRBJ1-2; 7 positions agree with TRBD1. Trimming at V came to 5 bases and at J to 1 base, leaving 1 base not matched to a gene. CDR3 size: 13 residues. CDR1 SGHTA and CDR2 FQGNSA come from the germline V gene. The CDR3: CASSRDSNYGYTF. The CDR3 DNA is TGTGCCAGCAGCCGGGACAGTAACTATGGCTACACCTTC.

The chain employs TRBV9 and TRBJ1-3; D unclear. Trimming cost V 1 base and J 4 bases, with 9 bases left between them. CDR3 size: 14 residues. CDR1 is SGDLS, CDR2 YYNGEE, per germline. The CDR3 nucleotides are TGTGCCAGCAGCGTATTCGGGTCAGGAAACACCATATATTTT. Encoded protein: CASSVFGSGNTIYF.

The CDR3 region is CASSQGQNSGANVLTF. For the CDR3, the DNA is TGCGCCAGCAGCCAAGGACAGAACTCTGGGGCCAACGTCCTGACTTTC. The chain employs TRBV4-1 and TRBJ2-6; a weak D match, TRBD1 (5 bases). Trimming removed 1 base from V and 0 bases from J, with 7 bases in between. CDR3 size: 16 residues. CDR1 and CDR2 from the germline V gene are MGHRA and YSYEKL.

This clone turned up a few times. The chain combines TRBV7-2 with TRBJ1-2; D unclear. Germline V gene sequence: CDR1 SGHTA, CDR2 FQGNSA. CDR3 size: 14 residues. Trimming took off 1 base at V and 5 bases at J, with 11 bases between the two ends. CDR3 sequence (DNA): TGTGCCAGCAGCTTAGGGCCGGTTATATATGGCTACACCTTC. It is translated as CASSLGPVIYGYTF.

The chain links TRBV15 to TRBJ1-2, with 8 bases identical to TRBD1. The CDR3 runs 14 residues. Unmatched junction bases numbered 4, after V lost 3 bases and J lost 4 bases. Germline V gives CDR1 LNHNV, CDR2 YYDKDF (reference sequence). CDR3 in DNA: TGTGCCACCAGCAGCGGGACAGGCTTCTATGGCTACACCTTC. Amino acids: CATSSGTGFYGYTF.

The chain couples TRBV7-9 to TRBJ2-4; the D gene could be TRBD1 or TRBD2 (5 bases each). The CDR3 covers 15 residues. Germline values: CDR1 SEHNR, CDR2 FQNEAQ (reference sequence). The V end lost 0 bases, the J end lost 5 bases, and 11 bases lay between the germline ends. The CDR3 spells CASSLAASGQNIQYF. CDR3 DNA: TGTGCCAGCAGCTTAGCCGCCTCGGGACAAAACATTCAGTACTTC.

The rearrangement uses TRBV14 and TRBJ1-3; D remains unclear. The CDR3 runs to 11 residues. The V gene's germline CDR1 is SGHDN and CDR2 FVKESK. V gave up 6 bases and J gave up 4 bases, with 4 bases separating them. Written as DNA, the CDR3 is TGTGCCAGCAGGGCCGGAAACACCATATATTTT. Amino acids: CASRAGNTIYF. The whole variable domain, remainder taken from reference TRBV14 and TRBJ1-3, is EAGVTQFPSHSVIEKGQTVTLRCDPISGHDNLYWYRRVMGKEIKFLLHFVKESKQDESGMPNNRFLAERTGGTYSTLKVQPAELEDSGVYFCASRAGNTIYFGEGSWLTVV.

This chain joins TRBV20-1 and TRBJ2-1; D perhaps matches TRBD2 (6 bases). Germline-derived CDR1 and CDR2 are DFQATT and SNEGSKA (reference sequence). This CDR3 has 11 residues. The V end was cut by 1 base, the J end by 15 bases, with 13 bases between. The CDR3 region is CSARVDHGGFF. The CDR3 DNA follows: TGCAGTGCTAGAGTGGACCACGGGGGGTTCTTC.

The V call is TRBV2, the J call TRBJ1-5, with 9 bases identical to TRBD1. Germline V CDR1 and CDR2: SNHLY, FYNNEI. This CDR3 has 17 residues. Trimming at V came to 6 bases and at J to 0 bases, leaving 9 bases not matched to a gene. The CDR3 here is CASRAGTGSYSNQPQHF. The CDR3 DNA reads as TGTGCCAGCAGGGCCGGGACAGGGTCGTATAGCAATCAGCCCCAGCATTTT.

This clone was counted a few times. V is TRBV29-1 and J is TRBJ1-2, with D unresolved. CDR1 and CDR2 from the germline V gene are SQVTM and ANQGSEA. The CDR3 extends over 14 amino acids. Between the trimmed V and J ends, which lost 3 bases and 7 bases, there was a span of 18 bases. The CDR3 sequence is CSVDQVKGNSGYTF. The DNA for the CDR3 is TGCAGCGTTGACCAGGTTAAAGGGAATAGTGGCTACACCTTC.

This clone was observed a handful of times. CDR3 coding DNA: TGCGCCAGCAGCTTGTGGGCTATCGGGGAGCTGTTTTTT. This translates into CASSLWAIGELFF. This chain uses TRBV5-1 with TRBJ2-2, with D unclear. The CDR3 sequence is 13 residues long. Trimming took 1 base from V and 7 from J, leaving 8 bases between them. Germline V gene sequence: CDR1 SGHRS, CDR2 YFSETQ.

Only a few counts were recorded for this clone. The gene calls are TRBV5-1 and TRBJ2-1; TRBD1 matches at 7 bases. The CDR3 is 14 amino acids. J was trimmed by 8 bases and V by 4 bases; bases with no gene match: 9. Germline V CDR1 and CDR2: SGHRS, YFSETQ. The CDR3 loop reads CASSTTGQSYEQFF. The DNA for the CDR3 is TGCGCCAGCAGCACCACGGGACAGTCGTATGAGCAGTTCTTC.

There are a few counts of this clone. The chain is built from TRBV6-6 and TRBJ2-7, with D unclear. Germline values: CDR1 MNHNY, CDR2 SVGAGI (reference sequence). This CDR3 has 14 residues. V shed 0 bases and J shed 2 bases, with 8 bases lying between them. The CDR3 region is CASSYSRGTYEQYF. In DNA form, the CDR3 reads TGTGCCAGCAGTTACTCGAGAGGTACCTACGAGCAGTACTTC.

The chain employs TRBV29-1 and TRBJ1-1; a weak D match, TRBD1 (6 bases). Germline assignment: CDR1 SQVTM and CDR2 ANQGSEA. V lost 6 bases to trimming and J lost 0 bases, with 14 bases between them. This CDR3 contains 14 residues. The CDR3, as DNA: TGCAGCGTGGCCAGGGGTACTGTGAACACTGAAGCTTTCTTT. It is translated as CSVARGTVNTEAFF.

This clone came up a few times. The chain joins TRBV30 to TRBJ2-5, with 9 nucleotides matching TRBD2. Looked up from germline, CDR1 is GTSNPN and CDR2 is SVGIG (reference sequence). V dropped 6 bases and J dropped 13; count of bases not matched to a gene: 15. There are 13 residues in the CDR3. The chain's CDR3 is CACELRGGLPSYF. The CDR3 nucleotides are TGTGCCTGTGAGCTGCGGGGGGGCCTTCCCTCGTACTTC. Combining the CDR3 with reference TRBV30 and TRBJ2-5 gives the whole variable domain SQTIHQWPATLVQPVGSPLSLECTVEGTSNPNLYWYRQAAGRGLQLLFYSVGIGQISSEVPQNLSASRPQDRQFILSSKKLLLSDSGFYLCACELRGGLPSYFGPGTRLLVL.

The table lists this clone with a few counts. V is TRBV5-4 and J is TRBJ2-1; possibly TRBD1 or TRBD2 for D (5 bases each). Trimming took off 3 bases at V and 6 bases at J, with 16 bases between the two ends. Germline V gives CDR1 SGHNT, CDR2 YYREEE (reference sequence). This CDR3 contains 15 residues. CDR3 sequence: CASSSGPGNRNEQFF. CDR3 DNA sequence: TGTGCCAGCAGCTCAGGGCCGGGAAACCGCAATGAGCAGTTCTTC.

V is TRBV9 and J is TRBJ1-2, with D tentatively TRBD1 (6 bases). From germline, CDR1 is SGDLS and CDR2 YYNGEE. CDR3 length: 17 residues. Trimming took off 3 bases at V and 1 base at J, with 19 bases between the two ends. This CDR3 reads CASSADPRDTDNYGYTF. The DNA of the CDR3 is TGTGCCAGCAGCGCCGATCCCCGGGACACCGATAACTATGGCTACACCTTC.

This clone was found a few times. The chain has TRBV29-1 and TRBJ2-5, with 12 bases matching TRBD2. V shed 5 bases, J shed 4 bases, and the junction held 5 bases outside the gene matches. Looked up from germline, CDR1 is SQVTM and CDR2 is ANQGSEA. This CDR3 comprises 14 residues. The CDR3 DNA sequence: TGCAGCGTTCAAATGGGACTAGCGGGAGAGACCCAGTACTTC. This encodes CSVQMGLAGETQYF. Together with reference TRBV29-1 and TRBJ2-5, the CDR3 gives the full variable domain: SAVISQKPSRDICQRGTSLTIQCQVDSQVTMMFWYRQQPGQSLTLIATANQGSEATYESGFVIDKFPISRPNLTFSTLTVSNMSPEDSSIYLCSVQMGLAGETQYFGPGTRLLVL.

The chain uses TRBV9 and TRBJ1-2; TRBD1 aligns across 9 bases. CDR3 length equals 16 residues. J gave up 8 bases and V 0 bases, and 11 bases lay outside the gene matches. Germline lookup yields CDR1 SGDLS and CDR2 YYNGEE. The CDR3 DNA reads TGTGCCAGCAGCGTAGAGCTGGGACAGGGATCTTTGGGCTACACCTTC. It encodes CASSVELGQGSLGYTF.

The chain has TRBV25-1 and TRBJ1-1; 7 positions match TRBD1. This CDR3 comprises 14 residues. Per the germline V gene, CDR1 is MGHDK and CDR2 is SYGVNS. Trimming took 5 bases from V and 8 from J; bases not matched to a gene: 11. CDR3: CASSPMWGTAEAFF. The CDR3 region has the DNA TGTGCCAGCAGTCCCATGTGGGGGACAGCGGAAGCTTTCTTT.

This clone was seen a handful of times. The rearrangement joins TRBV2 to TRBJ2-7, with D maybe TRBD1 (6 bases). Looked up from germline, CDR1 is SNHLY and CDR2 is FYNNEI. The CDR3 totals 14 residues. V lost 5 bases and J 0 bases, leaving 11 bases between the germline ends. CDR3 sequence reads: CASSTGHSSYEQYF. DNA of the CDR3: TGTGCCAGCAGTACGGGACATTCCTCCTACGAGCAGTACTTC.